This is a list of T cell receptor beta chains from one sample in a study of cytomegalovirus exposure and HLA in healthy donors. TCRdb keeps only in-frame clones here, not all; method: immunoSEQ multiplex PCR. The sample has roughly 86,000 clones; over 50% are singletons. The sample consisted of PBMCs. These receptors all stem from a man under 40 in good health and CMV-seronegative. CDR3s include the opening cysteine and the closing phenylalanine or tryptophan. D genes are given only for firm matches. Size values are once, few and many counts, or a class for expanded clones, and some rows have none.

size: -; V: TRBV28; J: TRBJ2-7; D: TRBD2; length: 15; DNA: TGTGCCAGCAGTAAACTAGCGGGAGAGGTCGACGAGCAGTACTTC; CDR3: CASSKLAGEVDEQYF
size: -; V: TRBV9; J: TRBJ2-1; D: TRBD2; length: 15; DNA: TGTGCCAGCAGCGTGAGGCTAGCGGTTTACAATGAGCAGTTCTTC; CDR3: CASSVRLAVYNEQFF
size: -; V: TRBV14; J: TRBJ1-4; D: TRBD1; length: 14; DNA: TGTGCCAGCAGCCAGACAGGGGTTTGGGAAAAACTGTTTTTT; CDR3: CASSQTGVWEKLFF
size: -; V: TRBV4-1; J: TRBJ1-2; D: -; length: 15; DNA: TGCGTCAGCAGCCAGCAGACAGGAAGCTTCTATGGCTACACCTTC; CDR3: CVSSQQTGSFYGYTF
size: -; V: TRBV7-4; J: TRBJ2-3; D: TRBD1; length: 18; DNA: TGTGCCAGCAGCCCGCGTTCCGGGACAGAATTCAGCACAGATACGCAGTATTTT; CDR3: CASSPRSGTEFSTDTQYF
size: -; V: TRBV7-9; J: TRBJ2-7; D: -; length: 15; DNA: TGTGCCAGCAGCTTAGCGCTAGGCACCTCTTACGAGCAGTACTTC; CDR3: CASSLALGTSYEQYF
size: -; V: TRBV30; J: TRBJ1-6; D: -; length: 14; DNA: TGTGCCTGGACCCACAGCTCCTATAATTCACCCCTCCACTTT; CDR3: CAWTHSSYNSPLHF
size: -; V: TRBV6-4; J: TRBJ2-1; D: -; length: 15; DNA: TGTGCCAGCAGTGACGGGACTGGTCCCTACAATGAGCAGTTCTTC; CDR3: CASSDGTGPYNEQFF
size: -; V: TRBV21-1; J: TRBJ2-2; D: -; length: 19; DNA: TGTGCCAGGGTAAGGACTAGCGGGAGGGGAGGGGGTTGGGCCGGGGAGCTGTTTTTT; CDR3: CARVRTSGRGGGWAGELFF
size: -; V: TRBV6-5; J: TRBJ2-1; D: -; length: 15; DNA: TGTGCCAGCAGTTACTCCCCGACAGCCGTCAATGAGCAGTTCTTC; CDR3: CASSYSPTAVNEQFF
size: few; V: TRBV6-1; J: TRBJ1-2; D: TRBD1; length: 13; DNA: TGTGCCAGCGCGGGACAGTCTAACTATGGCTACACCTTC; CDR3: CASAGQSNYGYTF
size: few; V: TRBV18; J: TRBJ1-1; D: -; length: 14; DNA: TGTGCCAGCTCACCATATCCGGGGAACACTGAAGCTTTCTTT; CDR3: CASSPYPGNTEAFF
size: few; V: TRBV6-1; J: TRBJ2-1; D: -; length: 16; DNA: TGTGCCAGCAGTGGATTTCCGGGTCTACGTCCCCGTGAGCAGTTCTTC; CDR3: CASSGFPGLRPREQFF
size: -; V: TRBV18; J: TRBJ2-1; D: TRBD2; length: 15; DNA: TGTGCCAGCTCAACACTAGCGGGGGGTGGTAATGAGCAGTTCTTC; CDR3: CASSTLAGGGNEQFF
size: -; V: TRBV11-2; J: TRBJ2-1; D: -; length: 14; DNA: TGTGCCAGCAGCCCTGCGGGGATCTACAATGAGCAGTTCTTC; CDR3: CASSPAGIYNEQFF
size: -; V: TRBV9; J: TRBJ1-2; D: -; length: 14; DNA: TGTGCCAGCAGCCCAGGCCCGGCGACCGATGGCTACACCTTC; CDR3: CASSPGPATDGYTF
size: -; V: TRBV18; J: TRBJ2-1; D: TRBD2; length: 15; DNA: TGTGCCAGCTCACTAGCGGGAGGATCTTACAATGAGCAGTTCTTC; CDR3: CASSLAGGSYNEQFF
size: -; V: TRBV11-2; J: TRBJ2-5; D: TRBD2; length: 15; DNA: TGTGCCAGCAGCTTAGGGACTAGCGGGGGGGAGACCCAGTACTTC; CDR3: CASSLGTSGGETQYF
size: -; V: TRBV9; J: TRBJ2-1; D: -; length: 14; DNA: TGTGCCAGCAGCTTACCCGGGACCTACAATGAGCAGTTCTTC; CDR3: CASSLPGTYNEQFF
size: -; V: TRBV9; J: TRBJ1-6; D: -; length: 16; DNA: TGTGCCAGCAGCGTATCACAGAGCTCCTATAATTCACCCCTCCACTTT; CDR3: CASSVSQSSYNSPLHF
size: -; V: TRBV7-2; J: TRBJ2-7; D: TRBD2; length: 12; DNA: TGTGCCAGCAGCTTAACGGCGGGAGGGAGGTACTTC; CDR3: CASSLTAGGRYF
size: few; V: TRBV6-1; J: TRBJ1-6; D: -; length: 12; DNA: TGTGCCAGCAGCACAGATAATTCACCCCTCCACTTT; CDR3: CASSTDNSPLHF